These 18 T cell receptor beta chains were sequenced from one sample in a study of blood T cell repertoires in COVID-19. TCRdb's table, derived via immunoSEQ multiplex PCR, lists solely in-frame clones and lacks some. The sample holds a few hundred thousand clones, around 89% seen once. Sequenced sample: peripheral blood. The receptors come from a woman aged 45-65 years with COVID-19, enrolled during active disease.

The chain is built from TRBV5-6 and TRBJ2-1; possible D gene TRBD1, 6 bases. The CDR3 loop spans 12 amino acids. CDR1 is SGHDT, CDR2 YYEEEE, per germline. Trimming left V 4 bases short and J 12 bases short, with 14 bases between. CDR3: CASSTHRVRQFF. The CDR3 nucleotides are TGTGCCAGCAGCACCCACAGGGTCCGGCAGTTCTTC.

V gene TRBV18 combines with J gene TRBJ2-5, with a tentative D call TRBD2 (6 bases). Germline V lookup: CDR1 KGHSH, CDR2 LQKENI. The CDR3 contains 14 residues. Trimming took off 3 bases at V and 2 bases at J, with 10 bases between the two ends. CDR3 nucleotides: TGTGCCAGCTCACCCCTCGGGGGACAAGAGACCCAGTACTTC. It encodes CASSPLGGQETQYF.

The chain has TRBV19 and TRBJ1-2; weak D call: TRBD1 (6 bases). The V gene lost 7 bases and the J gene lost 2 bases, with 8 bases spanning the gap. The CDR3 covers 12 residues. CDR1 and CDR2 (germline): LNHDA, SQIVND (reference sequence). The CDR3 loop reads CASIGQNYGYTF. CDR3 bases: TGTGCCAGTATCGGACAGAACTATGGCTACACCTTC.

The chain is built from TRBV5-1 and TRBJ2-5; 11 bases match TRBD1. Germline loops: CDR1 SGHRS, CDR2 YFSETQ. V lost 6 bases to trimming and J lost 6 bases; unmatched junction nucleotides: 7. CDR3 length: 14 residues. The CDR3 loop reads CASTRTGGFKTQYF. CDR3 in DNA: TGCGCCAGCACTAGGACAGGGGGCTTCAAGACCCAGTACTTC.

In this sample, this clone turned up once. This chain uses TRBV6-1 with TRBJ2-1; TRBD2 matches at 9 bases. The CDR3 has 16 residues. V shed 4 bases, J shed 6 bases, and the junction held 10 bases outside the gene matches. CDR1 is MNHNS, CDR2 SASEGT, per germline. The CDR3 region is CASSGARAGGRNEQFF. CDR3 DNA: TGTGCCAGCAGTGGGGCCCGAGCGGGGGGTCGCAATGAGCAGTTCTTC.

This clone is a singleton in its sample. The chain joins TRBV9 to TRBJ1-2; the match to TRBD1 covers 8 bases. The CDR3 totals 15 residues. V shed 4 bases, J shed 8 bases, and the junction held 13 bases outside the gene matches. Germline CDR1 reads SGDLS; CDR2 reads YYNGEE. The CDR3 spells CASSPQGAKLLGYTF. The CDR3 bases are TGTGCCAGCAGCCCCCAGGGGGCGAAGTTGTTAGGCTACACCTTC.

The chain combines TRBV5-1 with TRBJ2-5, with TRBD1 identical over 8 bases. Germline values: CDR1 SGHRS, CDR2 YFSETQ. The V and J ends lost 0 bases and 3 bases, in that order; junction bases with no gene match: 10. CDR3 length: 17 residues. CDR3 nucleotide sequence: TGCGCCAGCAGCTTGGGGGCCGGACAGGGCCTAAAAGAGACCCAGTACTTC. It is translated as CASSLGAGQGLKETQYF. Full variable domain (rest looked up from reference TRBV5-1 and TRBJ2-5): KAGVTQTPRYLIKTRGQQVTLSCSPISGHRSVSWYQQTPGQGLQFLFEYFSETQRNKGNFPGRFSGRQFSNSRSEMNVSTLELGDSALYLCASSLGAGQGLKETQYFGPGTRLLVL.

The chain employs TRBV7-9 and TRBJ1-5; D is unresolved. The CDR3 spans 13 residues. Germline assignment: CDR1 SEHNR and CDR2 FQNEAQ (reference sequence). Trimming removed 3 bases at V and 4 bases at J, with 7 bases between. The CDR3 sequence is CASSFEGNQPQHF. CDR3 nucleotide sequence: TGTGCCAGCAGCTTTGAGGGTAATCAGCCCCAGCATTTT.

The chain recombines TRBV30 with TRBJ2-3, with D maybe TRBD2 (6 bases). This CDR3 is 17 amino acids long. In germline, CDR1 is GTSNPN, CDR2 SVGIG (reference sequence). Trimming removed 3 bases from V and 0 bases from J, with 19 bases in between. This CDR3 is CAWSKTRDFKSTDTQYF. The CDR3, as DNA: TGTGCCTGGAGCAAAACTAGGGACTTCAAGAGCACAGATACGCAGTATTTT.

The CDR3 loop is CASSAFGGLETQYF. CDR3 in DNA: TGTGCCAGCAGCGCCTTTGGGGGCTTAGAGACCCAGTACTTC. The chain recombines TRBV7-2 with TRBJ2-5, with D perhaps TRBD1 (6 bases). CDR1 and CDR2 from the germline V gene are SGHTA and FQGNSA. The ends were cut back, 5 bases at V and 4 bases at J, with 14 bases in the middle. The CDR3 totals 14 residues.

The V gene is TRBV15, the J gene TRBJ1-1; D uncertain. The CDR3 is made up of 15 amino acids. Trimming shortened V by 4 bases and J by 4 bases, and 16 bases separated the two germline ends. Germline V gives CDR1 LNHNV, CDR2 YYDKDF (reference sequence). CDR3 protein: CATSTWEVKGTEAFF. The CDR3, as DNA: TGTGCCACCAGCACTTGGGAGGTAAAGGGCACTGAAGCTTTCTTT.

J is TRBJ1-1 and V is TRBV7-2, with 7 nucleotides matching TRBD1. Germline V gene data show CDR1 as SGHTA and CDR2 as FQGNSA. CDR3 length: 14 amino acids. V was clipped by 6 bases and J by 5 bases; unmatched bases: 9. CDR3 nucleotides: TGTGCCAGCAGACTGACAGGGATAATGACTGAAGCTTTCTTT. Its translation: CASRLTGIMTEAFF. The whole variable domain, remainder taken from reference TRBV7-2 and TRBJ1-1, is GAGVSQSPSNKVTEKGKDVELRCDPISGHTALYWYRQSLGQGLEFLIYFQGNSAPDKSGLPSDRFSAERTGGSVSTLTIQRTQQEDSAVYLCASRLTGIMTEAFFGQGTRLTVV.

The chain combines TRBV12-5 with TRBJ1-4; the D gene is possibly TRBD1 (6 bases). V lost 7 bases, J lost 0 bases, and 12 bases lay in between. Per the germline V gene, CDR1 is LGHNT and CDR2 is FRNRAP. This CDR3 has 15 residues. CDR3 nucleotide sequence: TGTGCTAGTGCCTCGTGGACAGCAACTAATGAAAAACTGTTTTTT. Its protein is CASASWTATNEKLFF.

V gene TRBV6-1 combines with J gene TRBJ1-1, with no clear D. Germline loops: CDR1 MNHNS, CDR2 SASEGT. CDR3 size: 15 residues. V dropped 2 bases and J dropped 3 bases, with 13 bases sitting between them. DNA for the CDR3: TGTGCCAGCAGTGAAAGGAGATCCGGGGACACTGAAGCTTTCTTT. Amino acid sequence: CASSERRSGDTEAFF.

The chain has TRBV7-9 and TRBJ2-5; 9 bases map to TRBD2. V was clipped by 5 bases and J by 3 bases; unmatched bases: 13. Germline assignment: CDR1 SEHNR and CDR2 FQNEAQ (reference sequence). The CDR3 consists of 17 residues. CDR3 bases: TGTGCCAGCAGCCGCGGGTTTTTAGCGGGAGTCGAAGAGACCCAGTACTTC. Translation: CASSRGFLAGVEETQYF.

This clone has just one count. Other DNA sequences in the sample encode the same CDR3. The chain uses TRBV19 and TRBJ2-5; D is uncertain. With 3 bases removed from V and 4 bases from J, the gap between germline ends came to 3 bases. This CDR3 spans 11 amino acids. The V gene's germline CDR1 is LNHDA and CDR2 SQIVND (reference sequence). CDR3 sequence reads: CASSIRETQYF. The CDR3 DNA follows: TGTGCCAGTAGTATCAGAGAGACCCAGTACTTC.

This chain uses TRBV27 with TRBJ2-3; D unclear. V gave up 7 bases and J gave up 0 bases, with 20 bases separating them. The CDR3 totals 17 residues. Germline values: CDR1 MNHEY, CDR2 SMNVEV (reference sequence). CDR3 DNA sequence: TGTGCCAGCACTCCACGGATGGGTGCGGCTAGCACAGATACGCAGTATTTT. Its translation is CASTPRMGAASTDTQYF.

The chain has TRBV9 and TRBJ2-1; TRBD2 matches 8 bases. Germline V lookup: CDR1 SGDLS, CDR2 YYNGEE. V trimming: 4 bases; J trimming: 8 bases; junction bases outside the gene matches: 14. The CDR3 sequence is 16 residues long. The CDR3 is CASSPRLATPGDEQFF. The CDR3 coding sequence is TGTGCCAGCAGCCCCCGACTAGCGACACCCGGTGATGAGCAGTTCTTC.